The 15 T cell receptor beta chains given below trace back to one sample, sequenced in a study of blood T cells in healthy people across ages. A sample-barcoded 5' primer and a J-beta primer mix were used in a second PCR of roughly 7 to 11 cycles. TCRdb ran MiXCR on the 5' RACE reads and lists one entry per CDR3 protein. The profile shows 1.5 million or so distinct CDR3 sequences, roughly 43% of them singletons. The specimen was blood. The receptors shown here come from a woman younger than 30 in good health.

The gene calls are TRBV20-1 and TRBJ2-1; the match to TRBD2 covers 8 bases. The J call is doubtful: the DNA matches TRBJ2-7 better. The CDR3 runs to 16 residues. CDR1 is DFQATT, CDR2 SNEGSKA, per germline (reference sequence). The CDR3 region is CSAEAGRADRYNEQYF. DNA for the CDR3: TGCAGTGCTGAGGCCGGGAGGGCGGATCGATACAATGAGCAGTACTTC.

Of note for this clonotype: A read error may account for a junction end that differs from germline. The chain couples TRBV9 to TRBJ2-1, with 9 bases fitting TRBD2. The CDR3 sequence is 15 residues long. Germline values: CDR1 SGDLS, CDR2 YYNGEE. CDR3 coding DNA: TGTGTCAGCAGCGATCCTAGCGGGGCCTACAATGAGCAGTTCTTC. Its protein is CVSSDPSGAYNEQFF.

CDR3 region: CASRLAGLSTDVQYF. The CDR3 DNA is TGTGCCAGCAGGCTAGCGGGGTTAAGCACAGATGTGCAGTATTTT. J is TRBJ2-3 and V is TRBV12-3 or TRBV12-4; TRBD2 aligns across 9 bases. V was pared by 6 bases and J by 11 bases, with 15 bases of the junction left unmatched. The CDR3 contains 15 residues.

The chain recombines TRBV27 with TRBJ1-3, with D uncertain. Per germline, CDR1 MNHEY and CDR2 SMNVEV (reference sequence). The V end lost 2 bases, the J end lost 1 base, and 12 bases lay between the germline ends. This CDR3 spans 16 amino acids. This CDR3 is CASSLLGVGSGNTIYF. The CDR3 nucleotides are TGTGCCAGCAGTTTACTGGGCGTAGGGTCTGGAAACACCATATATTTT.

CDR3 coding DNA: TGTGCCAGCAGCCGTGTAGCCACCAATTCACCCCTCCACTTT. Its protein product is CASSRVATNSPLHF. V gene TRBV25-1 combines with J gene TRBJ1-6; D is unclear. The V end was cut by 6 bases, the J end by 7 bases, with 13 bases between. Germline CDR1 is MGHDK and CDR2 is SYGVNS. CDR3 length: 14 residues.

This clonotype appeared a few times. The CDR3 DNA reads as TGCAGCGTTGATAACGAGGTGGCGGGGGAGCAGTTCTTC. It is translated as CSVDNEVAGEQFF. The chain joins TRBV29-1 to TRBJ2-1, with D tentatively TRBD2 (6 bases). Trimming pared 3 bases from V and 10 bases from J, leaving 16 bases between. Germline CDR1 is SQVTM and CDR2 is ANQGSEA. CDR3 size: 13 residues.

The V call is TRBV7-9, the J call TRBJ1-2; 9 bases fit TRBD1. With V trimmed by 11 bases and J by 2 bases, 6 bases remained unmatched. This CDR3 has 13 amino acids. Germline V gene sequence: CDR1 SEHNR, CDR2 FQNEAQ (reference sequence). CDR3 nucleotides: TGTGCCGGGGACAGGGTAGGGAACTATGGCTACACCTTC. Its translation is CAGDRVGNYGYTF.

The rearrangement uses TRBV6-6 and TRBJ1-6; D is possibly TRBD1 (6 bases). Trimming left V 2 bases short and J 0 bases short, with 8 bases between. Germline-derived CDR1 and CDR2 are MNHNY and SVGAGI (reference sequence). CDR3 size: 16 residues. In nucleotides, the CDR3 is TGTGCCAGCAGTTACAGGACAGTCTCCTATAATTCACCCCTCCACTTT. Translating it yields CASSYRTVSYNSPLHF.

This clonotype has a handful of counts. The chain couples TRBV7-9 to TRBJ1-2; no firm D call. The germline gives CDR1 SEHNR, CDR2 FQNEAQ (reference sequence). This CDR3 is 15 amino acids long. Trimming stripped 2 bases from V and 2 bases from J, with 12 bases between. CDR3 in DNA: TGTGCCAGCAGCTTAAGAGGGTTCCAGAACTATGGCTACACCTTC. Translation gives CASSLRGFQNYGYTF. The full variable domain, its missing parts supplied by reference TRBV7-9 and TRBJ1-2, is DTGVSQNPRHKITKRGQNVTFRCDPISEHNRLYWYRQTLGQGPEFLTYFQNEAQLEKSRLLSDRFSAERPKGSFSTLEIQRTEQGDSAMYLCASSLRGFQNYGYTFGSGTRLTVV.

A remark on this clonotype: The junction and the germline gene differ at one end; a read error may be behind it. The genes are TRBV15 and TRBJ2-3; 8 bases agree with TRBD1. Germline CDR1 is LNHNV and CDR2 is YYDKDF (reference sequence). The CDR3 contains 16 residues. CDR3 sequence (DNA): TGTGCCACCAGCAGAGGCAGGGGGCAAAGGTCAGATACGCGGTATTTT. This translates into CATSRGRGQRSDTRYF.

This clonotype was counted between two and nine times. As DNA, the CDR3 is TGTGCCATCAGTGACAACGCCGGGACAGGGGAGTCAAGCTCCTACAATGAGCAGTACTTC. This encodes CAISDNAGTGESSSYNEQYF. The chain couples TRBV10-3 to TRBJ2-1; 10 bases are shared with TRBD1. The DNA end favors TRBJ2-7, so the J call may be wrong. This CDR3 is built from 20 residues. Germline CDR1 and CDR2: ENHRY and SYGVKD.

V and J are TRBV2 and TRBJ2-7; 7 bases agree with TRBD1. Germline trimming cut 3 bases from V and 1 base from J; bases unmatched to any gene: 3. The CDR3 has 14 residues. Looked up from germline, CDR1 is SNHLY and CDR2 is FYNNEI. CDR3 sequence: CASSDDRESYEQYF. CDR3 nucleotides: TGTGCCAGCAGTGACGACAGGGAATCCTACGAGCAGTACTTC.

Only a few counts were recorded for this clonotype. The rearrangement joins TRBV28 to TRBJ2-3, with 14 bases identical to TRBD2. The germline V gene encodes CDR1 MDHEN and CDR2 SYDVKM. V lost 7 bases to trimming and J lost 6 bases; unmatched junction nucleotides: 15. The CDR3 consists of 18 residues. The CDR3 sequence is CASTTEVGLAGASDTQYF. CDR3 nucleotides: TGTGCCAGCACTACCGAGGTGGGACTAGCGGGAGCATCCGATACGCAGTATTTT.

With respect to this clonotype: A much bigger clone sits one base away, suggesting this may be a read error. The J gene is TRBJ2-1, the V gene TRBV30, with 10 nucleotides matching TRBD2. Germline CDR1 is GTSNPN and CDR2 is SVGIG (reference sequence). The CDR3 runs to 14 residues. CDR3 in amino acids: CAWSPGLAVNGQFF. The CDR3 nucleotides read TGTGCCTGGAGTCCAGGACTAGCGGTGAATGGGCAGTTCTTC.

This clonotype was picked up a small number of times. The V and J genes are TRBV29-1 and TRBJ2-1; TRBD1 agrees at 7 bases. CDR3 length equals 11 residues. Germline V gives CDR1 SQVTM, CDR2 ANQGSEA. V was pared by 5 bases and J by 7 bases, with 2 bases of the junction left unmatched. The CDR3: CSVYRGNEQFF. For the CDR3, the DNA is TGCAGCGTTTACAGGGGAAATGAGCAGTTCTTC.